This T cell receptor (beta chain) emerged from a study of shared clonotypes between healthy human individuals. The wider study: Researchers assigned three CD4 naive, three CD4 memory, two CD8 naive and one CD8 memory plate to each donor.

Here immunoSEQ multiplex PCR was the method, and the copy in TCRdb shows in-frame clones only, minus some. Of 2 million to 3 million clones in the sample, 80% to 95% were seen once. Naive CD4+ cells were CD45RA-selected; the remaining cells were memory. Findings and caveats of the study: In a handful of donors, about 5% of naive CD4 clonotypes appeared in common. Despite large depth, rarefaction showed incomplete sorted-subset sequencing.

Comments on this clone: Its antigen is not identified.

The sequencing input was naive CD4+ T cells from PBMCs. Subset specified: CD45RA+ positively selected. This clonotype was obtained from a man aged 18 to 29 in good health. Some clones in this sample may be carry-over from other donors' samples.

The CDR3 nucleotides are TGTGCCAGCAGTTACTCGTCGGGGGGGCAAGAGACCCAGTACTTC. Its translation is CASSYSSGGQETQYF. The chain employs TRBV6-5 and TRBJ2-5, with 8 nucleotides matching TRBD2. V was pared by 0 bases and J by 2 bases, with 2 bases of the junction left unmatched. The CDR3 contains 15 residues. Germline CDR1 is MNHEY and CDR2 is SVGAGI.